These 29 T cell receptor beta chains originate from one sample sequenced in a study of blood T cell repertoires in COVID-19. The method was immunoSEQ multiplex PCR; TCRdb's version includes in-frame clones alone and lacks a portion of them. The sample records approximately 330,000 clones, almost 90% being singletons. Sequencing was carried out using peripheral blood. The receptors stem from a middle-aged woman with COVID-19, enrolled during active disease.

The chain couples TRBV15 to TRBJ2-7; the D gene is possibly TRBD2 (6 bases). From germline, CDR1 is LNHNV and CDR2 YYDKDF (reference sequence). Trimming removed 3 bases from V and 1 base from J, with 13 bases in between. This CDR3 contains 15 residues. The CDR3 coding sequence is TGTGCCACCAGCAGGGGTGGAGCGGGTTCCTACGAGCAGTACTTC. Protein product: CATSRGGAGSYEQYF.

The V call is TRBV9, the J call TRBJ1-1; D perhaps matches TRBD1 (5 bases). The V gene lost 0 bases and the J gene lost 11 bases, with 17 bases spanning the gap. Per germline, CDR1 SGDLS and CDR2 YYNGEE. This CDR3 comprises 14 residues. In DNA, the CDR3 is TGTGCCAGCAGCGTAGGCACAGGCGCACGGCGGGCTTTCTTT. Encoded protein: CASSVGTGARRAFF.

This chain links TRBV2 with TRBJ1-4, with a possible D match to TRBD1 (5 bases). Between the trimmed V and J ends, which lost 9 bases and 4 bases, there was a span of 15 bases. CDR3 size: 14 residues. The germline gives CDR1 SNHLY, CDR2 FYNNEI. Here the CDR3 reads CASGTPELNEKLFF. The CDR3, as DNA: TGTGCCAGTGGGACTCCTGAACTTAATGAAAAACTGTTTTTT. Filled out from reference TRBV2 and TRBJ1-4, the complete variable domain reads EPEVTQTPSHQVTQMGQEVILRCVPISNHLYFYWYRQILGQKVEFLVSFYNNEISEKSEIFDDQFSVERPDGSNFTLKIRSTKLEDSAMYFCASGTPELNEKLFFGSGTQLSVL.

The chain joins TRBV6-2 or TRBV6-3 to TRBJ1-2; perhaps TRBD1 as D (6 bases). The CDR3 is made up of 13 amino acids. In germline, CDR1 is MNHEY, CDR2 SVGEGT. V was clipped by 4 bases and J by 2 bases, with 8 bases between them. CDR3: CASSSGTNYGYTF. The CDR3 region has the DNA TGTGCCAGCAGTTCCGGGACAAACTATGGCTACACCTTC.

V and J are TRBV27 and TRBJ2-7; maybe TRBD2 (5 bases). The CDR3 length is 14 residues. The germline CDR1 and CDR2 sequences are MNHEY and SMNVEV (reference sequence). V lost 2 bases, J lost 2 bases, and 10 bases lay in between. The DNA for the CDR3 is TGTGCCAGCAGTTTAAGCCAGGAGGCCTACGAGCAGTACTTC. Its translation is CASSLSQEAYEQYF.

The rearrangement joins TRBV4-3 to TRBJ1-1; no clear D gene. Germline lookup yields CDR1 LGHNA and CDR2 YSLEER. This CDR3 region has 14 residues. V was trimmed by 2 bases and J by 2 bases, leaving 9 bases between them. The CDR3 loop is CASSQRLVNTEAFF. CDR3 in DNA: TGCGCCAGCAGCCAACGTCTTGTTAACACTGAAGCTTTCTTT.

This sequence joins TRBV27 and TRBJ1-2, with a tentative D call TRBD1 (6 bases). Germline CDR1 reads MNHEY; CDR2 reads SMNVEV (reference sequence). CDR3 length: 13 amino acids. Trimming removed 7 bases from V and 6 bases from J, with 15 bases in between. CDR3 sequence (DNA): TGTGCCAGCACCTCCACAGGGTGGGATGGCTACACCTTC. Protein: CASTSTGWDGYTF.

The genes are TRBV5-6 and TRBJ1-1, with 7 bases fitting TRBD1. Trimming removed 3 bases from V and 2 bases from J; junction bases left unmatched: 7. Per the germline V gene, CDR1 is SGHDT and CDR2 is YYEEEE. CDR3 length: 15 residues. CDR3 sequence: CASSYLQGSNTEAFF. The CDR3 DNA reads TGTGCCAGCAGCTACTTACAGGGGTCTAACACTGAAGCTTTCTTT.

The J gene is TRBJ1-4, the V gene TRBV28, with TRBD1 identical over 7 bases. This CDR3 region has 15 residues. The ends lost 3 bases at V and 2 bases at J; junction bases unmatched: 3. The germline CDR1 and CDR2 sequences are MDHEN and SYDVKM. CDR3 nucleotide sequence: TGTGCCAGCAGTTTTGCGGGACAGACTAATGAAAAACTGTTTTTT. This translates into CASSFAGQTNEKLFF.

This chain links TRBV14 with TRBJ1-2; a weak D match, TRBD1 (6 bases). The germline V gene encodes CDR1 SGHDN and CDR2 FVKESK. V shed 2 bases and J shed 4 bases, with 11 bases lying between them. This CDR3 has 14 amino acids. This CDR3 is CASSQPGQTYGYTF. The DNA for the CDR3 is TGTGCCAGCAGCCAACCGGGACAAACCTATGGCTACACCTTC.

J is TRBJ2-3 and V is TRBV6-6; 7 bases agree with TRBD1. V was pared by 0 bases and J by 4 bases, with 4 bases of the junction left unmatched. The CDR3 contains 15 residues. Germline loops: CDR1 MNHNY, CDR2 SVGAGI (reference sequence). Here the CDR3 DNA reads TGTGCCAGCAGTTACTCGGGCCAGGGGGCAGATACGCAGTATTTT. It translates to CASSYSGQGADTQYF.

Comment on this clone: The CDR3 does not end in the conserved phenylalanine or tryptophan, so this is likely a read error. The CDR3 nucleotides are TGTGCCAGCAGTGACTGGGGACAGGGCTCTAATGAAAAACTGTTTGTT. Protein product: CASSDWGQGSNEKLFV. The chain combines TRBV28 with TRBJ1-4; 9 bases align to TRBD1. With 5 bases clipped from V and 3 bases from J, the junction kept 7 bases outside the gene matches. Germline loops: CDR1 MDHEN, CDR2 SYDVKM. The CDR3 has 16 residues.

The J gene is TRBJ2-1, the V gene TRBV11-2, with TRBD2 identical over 13 bases. In germline, CDR1 is SGHAT, CDR2 FQNNGV. Unmatched junction bases numbered 7, after V lost 2 bases and J lost 6 bases. The CDR3 is 17 residues long. CDR3: CASSLYQGLAGSNEQFF. CDR3 coding DNA: TGTGCCAGCAGCTTATACCAGGGACTAGCGGGGTCCAATGAGCAGTTCTTC.

This chain uses TRBV19 with TRBJ2-7; TRBD1 might be the D (6 bases). In germline, CDR1 is LNHDA, CDR2 SQIVND (reference sequence). Trimming removed 5 bases from V and 6 bases from J, with 11 bases in between. This CDR3 is 12 amino acids long. The CDR3 protein is CASSPPRGEQYF. The CDR3 DNA sequence: TGTGCCAGTAGTCCGCCCAGGGGCGAGCAGTACTTC.

The rearrangement uses TRBV11-2 and TRBJ2-3; TRBD1 is a possible D gene (6 bases). V was clipped by 2 bases and J by 1 base, with 16 bases between them. Germline assignment: CDR1 SGHAT and CDR2 FQNNGV. The CDR3 length is 17 residues. CDR3 residues: CASSLWASGHRTDTQYF. CDR3 coding DNA: TGTGCCAGCAGCTTATGGGCCTCGGGACACCGCACAGATACGCAGTATTTT.

The CDR3 coding sequence is TGTGCCACCAGTGACACCCGACGGGGGGCAGGTGAAAAACTGTTTTTT. Protein sequence: CATSDTRRGAGEKLFF. The chain joins TRBV24-1 to TRBJ1-4, with TRBD1 as a possible D gene (6 bases). V was clipped by 4 bases and J by 7 bases, with 18 bases between them. The CDR3 covers 16 residues. The V gene's germline CDR1 is KGHDR and CDR2 SFDVKD.

This clone showed up just once. The CDR3 nucleotides are TGTGCTAGTGGCAGGGCGTCCTACGAGCAGTACTTC. Translating it yields CASGRASYEQYF. V gene TRBV12-5 combines with J gene TRBJ2-7; weak D call: TRBD1 (5 bases). The germline CDR1 and CDR2 sequences are LGHNT and FRNRAP. The CDR3 length is 12 residues. Trimming removed 6 bases at V and 1 base at J, with 7 bases between.

The J gene is TRBJ1-4, the V gene TRBV13; 7 bases map to TRBD1. Germline CDR1 and CDR2: PRHDT and FYEKMQ (reference sequence). Germline trimming cut 5 bases from V and 10 bases from J; bases unmatched to any gene: 10. CDR3 length: 14 residues. The CDR3 DNA reads TGTGCCAGCAGCGGGACAGTGGGGGTAGGAAAACTGTTTTTT. Translation: CASSGTVGVGKLFF.

The chain combines TRBV7-3 with TRBJ2-5, with D maybe TRBD1 (5 bases). Trimming pared 1 base from V and 3 bases from J, leaving 12 bases between. The CDR3 runs to 15 residues. The germline CDR1 and CDR2 sequences are SGHTA and FQGTGA. The CDR3 loop reads CASSLRGRPKETQYF. DNA of the CDR3: TGTGCCAGCAGCTTAAGGGGCAGGCCGAAAGAGACCCAGTACTTC.

J is TRBJ2-3 and V is TRBV15; 10 bases agree with TRBD2. Losses at the gene ends were 8 bases for V and 4 bases for J; bases not matched to a gene: 3. CDR1 is LNHNV and CDR2 is YYDKDF in the germline V gene (reference sequence). The length of the CDR3 is 13 residues. For the CDR3, the DNA is TGTGCCACCTCGAGCGGGAGGGCAGATACGCAGTATTTT. Its protein product is CATSSGRADTQYF.

This rearrangement joins TRBV30 to TRBJ1-5; D may be TRBD1 (5 bases). Deletions cut 1 base from V and 2 bases from J, with 9 bases between. Germline values: CDR1 GTSNPN, CDR2 SVGIG (reference sequence). CDR3 length equals 14 residues. The CDR3: CAWSAGGGNQPQHF. The CDR3 DNA reads as TGTGCCTGGAGTGCCGGGGGGGGCAATCAGCCCCAGCATTTT.

Here the CDR3 DNA reads TGTGCCACCAGCAGAGATGTCGGGGGTCAGCCCCAGCATTTT. As protein: CATSRDVGGQPQHF. V and J are TRBV15 and TRBJ1-5; TRBD1 is a possible D gene (5 bases). The V end was cut by 0 bases, the J end by 6 bases, with 9 bases between. From germline, CDR1 is LNHNV and CDR2 YYDKDF (reference sequence). This CDR3 has 14 amino acids.

The CDR3 bases are TGTGCCAGCAGCCCTTCAGGGGGGAACAACTATGGCTACACCTTC. Translation gives CASSPSGGNNYGYTF. The V call is TRBV5-6, the J call TRBJ1-2; 7 nucleotides agree with TRBD1. This CDR3 contains 15 residues. Trimming at V came to 4 bases and at J to 2 bases, leaving 8 bases not matched to a gene. Germline CDR1 SGHDT, CDR2 YYEEEE.

V gene TRBV28 combines with J gene TRBJ1-2; D remains ambiguous. The CDR3 totals 17 residues. Trimming took off 4 bases at V and 4 bases at J, with 22 bases between the two ends. Germline V gives CDR1 MDHEN, CDR2 SYDVKM. The CDR3 coding sequence is TGTGCCAGCAGTTCGAGTTCAGGAGCCAACGGAGGCTATGGCTACACCTTC. Translation: CASSSSSGANGGYGYTF.

The chain recombines TRBV28 with TRBJ1-3; no reliable D call. Germline values: CDR1 MDHEN, CDR2 SYDVKM. CDR3 size: 14 residues. Trimming stripped 2 bases from V and 2 bases from J, with 7 bases between. For the CDR3, the DNA is TGTGCCAGCAGTTTAACTGCCACTGGAAACACCATATATTTT. Amino acids: CASSLTATGNTIYF.

The rearrangement links TRBV12-3 or TRBV12-4 to TRBJ1-2; tentatively, D is TRBD1 (6 bases). The CDR3 runs to 12 residues. V lost 5 bases and J 10 bases, leaving 14 bases between the germline ends. The CDR3 DNA sequence: TGTGCCAGCAGTCCCCGGGACAACGACTACACCTTC. This sequence encodes CASSPRDNDYTF.

The chain is built from TRBV28 and TRBJ1-2, with D perhaps matching TRBD1 (5 bases). The germline V and J ends were trimmed by 5 bases and 3 bases, with 13 bases remaining between them. The germline gives CDR1 MDHEN, CDR2 SYDVKM. The length of the CDR3 is 14 residues. CDR3 amino acids: CASSTHGGYYGYTF. In DNA form, the CDR3 reads TGTGCCAGCAGTACCCACGGGGGATACTATGGCTACACCTTC.

The V call is TRBV18, the J call TRBJ2-3, with 7 bases identical to TRBD1. The CDR3 spans 16 residues. CDR1 KGHSH and CDR2 LQKENI come from the germline V gene. Trimming removed 5 bases from V and 6 bases from J; junction bases left unmatched: 14. Here the CDR3 reads CASSAEGLQGGDTQYF. The CDR3 DNA follows: TGTGCCAGCTCAGCCGAGGGGCTGCAAGGGGGCGATACGCAGTATTTT. Combining the CDR3 with reference TRBV18 and TRBJ2-3 gives the whole variable domain NAGVMQNPRHLVRRRGQEARLRCSPMKGHSHVYWYRQLPEEGLKFMVYLQKENIIDESGMPKERFSAEFPKEGPSILRIQQVVRGDSAAYFCASSAEGLQGGDTQYFGPGTRLTVL.

The chain has TRBV25-1 and TRBJ1-1, with unresolved D. This CDR3 comprises 12 residues. With 8 bases removed from V and 8 bases from J, the gap between germline ends came to 15 bases. The germline V gene encodes CDR1 MGHDK and CDR2 SYGVNS. Written as DNA, the CDR3 is TGTGCCAGCCTTACGTCTTCAGGAGAAGCTTTCTTT. It yields the protein CASLTSSGEAFF.